This passage covers 32 T cell receptor beta chains from one sample sequenced in a study of shared clonotypes between healthy human individuals. The assay was immunoSEQ multiplex PCR, and TCRdb's table has in-frame clones only and misses some. Of around 530,000 clones listed, around 76% were seen once; the top ten hold around 12%. Material: PBMCs. These TCRs come from a woman aged 40-49 years in good health. Some clones in this sample may be carry-over from other donors' samples.

The gene calls are TRBV27 and TRBJ2-5; 7 bases align to TRBD2. The J segment lost 2 bases and the V segment lost 6 bases, leaving 12 bases of the junction unmatched. The germline gives CDR1 MNHEY, CDR2 SMNVEV (reference sequence). CDR3 length: 16 residues. The CDR3 DNA reads as TGTGCCAGCAGCCTCATATTCGGGACTACTCAAGAGACCCAGTACTTC. The encoded protein is CASSLIFGTTQETQYF.

This chain uses TRBV28 with TRBJ2-1; D may match TRBD1 or TRBD2 (5 bases each). Germline assignment: CDR1 MDHEN and CDR2 SYDVKM. With 2 bases removed from V and 2 bases from J, the gap between germline ends came to 10 bases. The CDR3 is 15 amino acids. The DNA for the CDR3 is TGTGCCAGCAGTTTAATGGGGGAAGCCTACAATGAGCAGTTCTTC. Protein product: CASSLMGEAYNEQFF.

The chain couples TRBV7-3 to TRBJ2-1, with a weak D call TRBD2 (5 bases). The CDR3 spans 15 residues. Germline V gene lookup returns CDR1 SGHTA and CDR2 FQGTGA. Trimming shortened V by 6 bases and J by 7 bases, and 19 bases separated the two germline ends. CDR3 in DNA: TGTGCCAGCAGTCCTTCCCCGGGGTCTCAGAATGAGCAGTTCTTC. Translated: CASSPSPGSQNEQFF.

J is TRBJ2-7 and V is TRBV29-1; 9 bases match TRBD1. V dropped 0 bases and J dropped 1; count of bases not matched to a gene: 4. The CDR3 is made up of 15 amino acids. Per the germline V gene, CDR1 is SQVTM and CDR2 is ANQGSEA. The CDR3 loop is CSVEDPDRGSYEQYF. CDR3 sequence (DNA): TGCAGCGTTGAAGACCCGGACAGGGGTTCCTACGAGCAGTACTTC.

The rearrangement uses TRBV5-1 and TRBJ2-5, with D perhaps matching TRBD2 (5 bases). Trimming took off 1 base at V and 5 bases at J, with 9 bases between the two ends. Germline CDR1 and CDR2: SGHRS and YFSETQ. The CDR3 extends over 13 amino acids. The DNA of the CDR3 is TGCGCCAGCAGCTTGACTAGTACCGAGACCCAGTACTTC. Translating gives CASSLTSTETQYF.

The genes are TRBV5-5 and TRBJ2-1, with D unclear. Trimming stripped 4 bases from V and 10 bases from J, with 9 bases between. Germline V CDR1 and CDR2: SGHKS, YYEKEE (reference sequence). There are 11 residues in the CDR3. The CDR3 protein is CASSPSAEQFF. For the CDR3, the DNA is TGTGCCAGCAGCCCCTCCGCCGAGCAGTTCTTC.

The chain recombines TRBV28 with TRBJ2-5, with D possibly being TRBD1 or TRBD2 (5 bases each). Germline CDR1 and CDR2: MDHEN and SYDVKM. V gave up 6 bases and J gave up 7 bases, with 18 bases separating them. The CDR3 has 14 amino acids. CDR3 sequence (DNA): TGTGCCAGCAGCTCCCGCCGGGGCGGAGGGACCCAGTACTTC. Residues: CASSSRRGGGTQYF. Using reference TRBV28 and TRBJ2-5 for the parts outside the CDR3, the full variable domain is DVKVTQSSRYLVKRTGEKVFLECVQDMDHENMFWYRQDPGLGLRLIYFSYDVKMKEKGDIPEGYSVSREKKERFSLILESASTNQTSMYLCASSSRRGGGTQYFGPGTRLLVL.

V usage is TRBV28 and J usage is TRBJ2-5; D may match TRBD1 or TRBD2 (5 bases each). Germline values: CDR1 MDHEN, CDR2 SYDVKM. The CDR3 has 16 residues. Trimming cost V 3 bases and J 5 bases, with 19 bases left between them. CDR3: CASSFAGAQGWETQYF. CDR3 bases: TGTGCCAGCAGTTTCGCGGGTGCTCAGGGTTGGGAGACCCAGTACTTC.

This clone appeared once. This may come from a read error, since a much larger clone is one base off. Other nucleotide sequences in the sample specify the same CDR3. The CDR3: CASSSPVPYEQYF. For the CDR3, the DNA is TGTGCCAGCAGTTCGCCCGTCCCCTACGAGCAGTACTTC. V usage is TRBV2 and J usage is TRBJ2-7, with D uncertain. Per germline, CDR1 SNHLY and CDR2 FYNNEI. The CDR3 length is 13 residues. The ends were cut back, 5 bases at V and 2 bases at J, with 10 bases in the middle.

On this clone: The same CDR3 arises from other DNA sequences in this sample as well. This chain joins TRBV5-1 and TRBJ2-1; D is unresolved. This CDR3 contains 16 residues. V lost 0 bases, J lost 0 bases, and 10 bases lay in between. The V gene's germline CDR1 is SGHRS and CDR2 YFSETQ. The CDR3 protein is CASSLAGTDSYNEQFF. The CDR3, as DNA: TGCGCCAGCAGCTTGGCCGGAACAGACTCCTACAATGAGCAGTTCTTC. Variable domain in full (rest from reference TRBV5-1 and TRBJ2-1): KAGVTQTPRYLIKTRGQQVTLSCSPISGHRSVSWYQQTPGQGLQFLFEYFSETQRNKGNFPGRFSGRQFSNSRSEMNVSTLELGDSALYLCASSLAGTDSYNEQFFGPGTRLTVL.

About this clone: A far more abundant clone sits one base away, making this likely a read error. The same CDR3 can be traced to other DNA sequences in this sample. This chain links TRBV6-6 with TRBJ1-1; D is uncertain. Trimming shortened V by 0 bases and J by 1 base, and 12 bases separated the two germline ends. The CDR3 extends over 16 amino acids. CDR1 is MNHNY and CDR2 is SVGAGI in the germline V gene (reference sequence). This CDR3 reads CASSYSGGGPNTEAFF. The CDR3 coding sequence is TGTGCCAGCAGTTACTCGGGAGGAGGACCGAACACTGAAGCTTTCTTT.

The chain links TRBV5-4 to TRBJ2-5; 9 bases are shared with TRBD2. The CDR3 extends over 13 amino acids. V was clipped by 5 bases and J by 7 bases; unmatched bases: 6. Germline V CDR1 and CDR2: SGHNT, YYREEE (reference sequence). The CDR3 loop is CASSQLAGRTQYF. CDR3 DNA sequence: TGTGCCAGCAGTCAACTAGCGGGCCGGACCCAGTACTTC.

The V call is TRBV19, the J call TRBJ1-2, with 8 bases lining up with TRBD1. The V segment lost 6 bases and the J segment 2 bases; nucleotides outside the gene matches: 5. Germline V gene lookup returns CDR1 LNHDA and CDR2 SQIVND (reference sequence). This CDR3 comprises 14 residues. The CDR3 sequence: CASRTTGVNYGYTF. For the CDR3, the DNA is TGTGCCAGTAGAACGACAGGGGTCAACTATGGCTACACCTTC.

This chain connects TRBV7-9 to TRBJ2-1; 7 bases fit TRBD1. The junction had 5 bases not matched to a gene; V was cut back by 4 bases and J by 2 bases. The germline V gene encodes CDR1 SEHNR and CDR2 FQNEAQ (reference sequence). The CDR3 length is 15 residues. Here the CDR3 DNA reads TGTGCCAGCAGCTCAGGGCAGGGGGCCTACAATGAGCAGTTCTTC. Its protein product is CASSSGQGAYNEQFF.

The rearrangement joins TRBV10-2 to TRBJ2-7; 13 bases line up with TRBD2. The CDR3 is 18 residues long. The V segment lost 6 bases and the J segment 3 bases; nucleotides outside the gene matches: 14. Germline CDR1 is WSHSY and CDR2 is SAAADI. CDR3 nucleotide sequence: TGCGCCAGCAGCTCGGGACAGGACGGACTAGCGGGGGTCTACGAGCAGTACTTC. It encodes CASSSGQDGLAGVYEQYF.

This rearrangement joins TRBV19 to TRBJ2-1; D is ambiguous. Trimming cost V 6 bases and J 3 bases, with 9 bases left between them. CDR3 length: 13 amino acids. CDR1 is LNHDA, CDR2 SQIVND, per germline (reference sequence). This CDR3 reads CASREAGYNEQFF. In nucleotides, the CDR3 is TGTGCCAGTAGAGAGGCCGGCTACAATGAGCAGTTCTTC.

The gene calls are TRBV28 and TRBJ2-5, with D perhaps TRBD2 (6 bases). V lost 5 bases to trimming and J lost 1 base, with 14 bases between them. Germline CDR1 MDHEN, CDR2 SYDVKM. The CDR3 length is 15 residues. The CDR3 protein is CASSDPRDSQETQYF. The CDR3 DNA reads TGTGCCAGCAGTGACCCCCGGGACTCCCAAGAGACCCAGTACTTC. The whole variable domain, filled in from reference TRBV28 and TRBJ2-5, reads DVKVTQSSRYLVKRTGEKVFLECVQDMDHENMFWYRQDPGLGLRLIYFSYDVKMKEKGDIPEGYSVSREKKERFSLILESASTNQTSMYLCASSDPRDSQETQYFGPGTRLLVL.

The J gene is TRBJ2-7, the V gene TRBV9; TRBD1 is a possible D gene (5 bases). Germline V gives CDR1 SGDLS, CDR2 YYNGEE. CDR3 length: 14 amino acids. V dropped 1 base and J dropped 3 bases, with 11 bases sitting between them. The CDR3 DNA reads TGTGCCAGCAGCGTAAAAGGGGAAAACTACGAGCAGTACTTC. Translation: CASSVKGENYEQYF.

A few counts support this clone. The J gene is TRBJ2-2, the V gene TRBV6-1; D may match TRBD1 or TRBD2 (7 bases each). CDR1 is MNHNS and CDR2 is SASEGT in the germline V gene. V was shortened by 6 bases and J by 6 bases, with 14 bases between the two germline ends. The CDR3 totals 14 residues. CDR3 coding DNA: TGTGCCAGCAGAGCGGGACAGTGGCCCGGGGAGCTGTTTTTT. Translating gives CASRAGQWPGELFF.

A few counts support this clone. V usage is TRBV27 and J usage is TRBJ1-1; 7 positions agree with TRBD1. Germline V lookup: CDR1 MNHEY, CDR2 SMNVEV (reference sequence). V shed 3 bases, J shed 7 bases, and the junction held 5 bases outside the gene matches. The CDR3 length is 13 residues. Here the CDR3 DNA reads TGTGCCAGCAGTTTGTCCAGGGGGAATGAAGCTTTCTTT. Its protein is CASSLSRGNEAFF.

The chain uses TRBV4-2 and TRBJ1-1; unclear D gene. The CDR3 length is 15 residues. Germline V CDR1 and CDR2: LGHNA, YNFKEQ. The germline V and J ends were trimmed by 0 bases and 0 bases, with 8 bases remaining between them. This chain's CDR3 is CASSQERSMNTEAFF. CDR3 DNA: TGTGCCAGCAGCCAAGAACGCAGCATGAACACTGAAGCTTTCTTT.

The genes are TRBV2 and TRBJ2-5; 12 bases map to TRBD2. Germline assignment: CDR1 SNHLY and CDR2 FYNNEI. The V segment lost 7 bases and the J segment 5 bases; nucleotides outside the gene matches: 11. The CDR3 sequence is 16 residues long. The DNA of the CDR3 is TGTGCCAGCACGCCCGAGACTAGCGGGAGTGGGGAGACCCAGTACTTC. Protein sequence: CASTPETSGSGETQYF. Full variable domain (outside the CDR3, taken from reference TRBV2 and TRBJ2-5): EPEVTQTPSHQVTQMGQEVILRCVPISNHLYFYWYRQILGQKVEFLVSFYNNEISEKSEIFDDQFSVERPDGSNFTLKIRSTKLEDSAMYFCASTPETSGSGETQYFGPGTRLLVL.

CDR3 in DNA: TGTGCCAGCAGCCAATCGTTGTTCTCCTACGAGCAGTACTTC. This translates into CASSQSLFSYEQYF. V and J are TRBV4-2 and TRBJ2-7; D not resolved. Germline CDR1 reads LGHNA; CDR2 reads YNFKEQ. Between the trimmed V and J ends, which lost 2 bases and 0 bases, there was a span of 8 bases. CDR3 length: 14 amino acids.

The chain has TRBV7-2 and TRBJ2-1; D might be TRBD2 (5 bases). The CDR3 has 13 residues. CDR1 SGHTA and CDR2 FQGNSA come from the germline V gene. The V gene lost 1 base and the J gene lost 6 bases, with 7 bases spanning the gap. CDR3 DNA sequence: TGTGCCAGCAGCTTAGAAAGCGGCAATGAGCAGTTCTTC. This codes for CASSLESGNEQFF.

V gene TRBV5-1 combines with J gene TRBJ2-1; TRBD1 aligns across 8 bases. Germline trimming cut 3 bases from V and 0 bases from J; bases unmatched to any gene: 5. Germline V CDR1 and CDR2: SGHRS, YFSETQ. The CDR3 runs to 16 residues. The CDR3 nucleotides are TGCGCCAGCAGCTCCTGGACAGGGAACTCCTACAATGAGCAGTTCTTC. It translates to CASSSWTGNSYNEQFF.

This chain joins TRBV5-4 and TRBJ2-3; D possibly corresponds to TRBD1 (5 bases). CDR3 length: 15 amino acids. CDR1 and CDR2 from the germline V gene are SGHNT and YYREEE (reference sequence). The germline V and J ends were trimmed by 1 base and 2 bases, with 11 bases remaining between them. The CDR3 coding sequence is TGTGCCAGCAGCTTGCCCGCGACAGACACAGATACGCAGTATTTT. Translating it yields CASSLPATDTDTQYF.

The rearrangement uses TRBV11-2 and TRBJ2-2; perhaps D is TRBD1 or TRBD2 (5 bases each). The germline V gene encodes CDR1 SGHAT and CDR2 FQNNGV. With 2 bases removed from V and 6 bases from J, the gap between germline ends came to 13 bases. The CDR3 extends over 15 amino acids. Here the CDR3 DNA reads TGTGCCAGCAGCTTAAGAGGGCAGGGATCCGGGGAGCTGTTTTTT. Translation gives CASSLRGQGSGELFF.

The chain combines TRBV6-1 with TRBJ1-1; D possibly corresponds to TRBD1 (6 bases). V was clipped by 6 bases and J by 4 bases, with 15 bases between them. This CDR3 has 14 amino acids. The germline CDR1 and CDR2 sequences are MNHNS and SASEGT. The chain's CDR3 is CASSTQGKGTEAFF. CDR3 bases: TGTGCCAGCAGCACTCAGGGGAAGGGCACTGAAGCTTTCTTT.

The CDR3 protein is CATPRGGGLPGTQYF. DNA of the CDR3: TGTGCCACCCCCAGGGGCGGAGGACTCCCGGGGACCCAGTACTTC. V and J are TRBV5-8 and TRBJ2-5, with D tentatively TRBD1 (6 bases). CDR3 size: 15 residues. The germline V gene encodes CDR1 SGHTS and CDR2 YDEGEE. The germline V and J ends were trimmed by 9 bases and 7 bases, with 25 bases remaining between them.

This clone was counted many times. Additional DNA sequences in this sample encode the identical CDR3. The chain recombines TRBV7-2 with TRBJ2-7; maybe TRBD2 (6 bases). CDR1 is SGHTA and CDR2 is FQGNSA in the germline V gene. The V gene lost 6 bases and the J gene lost 0 bases, with 18 bases spanning the gap. CDR3 length: 16 residues. CDR3 DNA sequence: TGTGCCAGCAGACGGGCTGGTGCGGGAAGCTCCTACGAGCAGTACTTC. It encodes CASRRAGAGSSYEQYF.

This clone came up once. The rearrangement joins TRBV23-1 to TRBJ2-5; the D is unclear. TRBV23-1 belongs to the ORF category, with a function that is uncertain. V lost 4 bases, J lost 1 base, and 13 bases lay in between. There are 15 residues in the CDR3. CDR3 DNA sequence: TGCGCCAGCAGTCGGGTAAACAGTACCCAAGAGACCCAGTACTTC. This translates into CASSRVNSTQETQYF.

Concerning this clone itself: Other DNA sequences within the sample encode an identical CDR3. The V call is TRBV7-9, the J call TRBJ2-5, with 7 positions matching TRBD1. Germline-derived CDR1 and CDR2 are SEHNR and FQNEAQ (reference sequence). The CDR3 consists of 14 residues. J gave up 4 bases and V 0 bases, and 2 bases lay outside the gene matches. DNA of the CDR3: TGTGCCAGCAGCTTAGCAGGGGGCGGAGAGACCCAGTACTTC. Translation gives CASSLAGGGETQYF. The variable domain in full, with the rest retrieved from reference TRBV7-9 and TRBJ2-5, is DTGVSQNPRHKITKRGQNVTFRCDPISEHNRLYWYRQTLGQGPEFLTYFQNEAQLEKSRLLSDRFSAERPKGSFSTLEIQRTEQGDSAMYLCASSLAGGGETQYFGPGTRLLVL.